The 21 T cell receptor beta chains below come from one sample, sequenced in a study of OX40 agonist ivuxolimab in advanced cancers. Using immunoSEQ multiplex PCR, the repertoire was profiled, and TCRdb retains in-frame clones only, with some absent. This sample carries about 88,000 clones, approximately 85% of them seen once, and the ten largest clones take 3% to 4%. Source: CD4+ or CD8+ T cells sorted from blood, taken in a trial of the OX40 agonist ivuxolimab. The receptors were sampled from an adult with an advanced solid tumor such as melanoma, head and neck, liver or kidney cancer.

This chain joins TRBV11-2 and TRBJ2-5, with a possible D match to TRBD1 (6 bases). Matching the DNA end better, TRBJ2-7 makes the J call doubtful. Per the germline V gene, CDR1 is SGHAT and CDR2 is FQNNGV. This CDR3 has 13 amino acids. Here the CDR3 reads CASSSTDRYEQYF. The DNA for the CDR3 is TGTGCCAGCAGCTCGACAGACAGGTACGAGCAGTACTTC.

This CDR3 is CASSQEGAGSGANVLTF. Here the CDR3 DNA reads TGCGCCAGCAGCCAAGAAGGGGCAGGGAGTGGGGCCAACGTCCTGACTTTC. The V gene is TRBV4-1, the J gene TRBJ2-6, with D perhaps being TRBD1 or TRBD2 (5 bases each). The ends were cut back, 0 bases at V and 3 bases at J, with 12 bases in the middle. Germline V lookup: CDR1 MGHRA, CDR2 YSYEKL. The CDR3 contains 17 residues.

The rearrangement links TRBV9 to TRBJ2-2, with D tentatively TRBD1 (6 bases). The length of the CDR3 is 14 residues. V was shortened by 4 bases and J by 6 bases, with 13 bases between the two germline ends. Germline-derived CDR1 and CDR2 are SGDLS and YYNGEE. This CDR3 is CASSIMQGSGELFF. The CDR3 DNA reads as TGTGCCAGCAGCATCATGCAGGGGTCCGGGGAGCTGTTTTTT.

This rearrangement joins TRBV19 to TRBJ2-5; unclear D gene. V was shortened by 6 bases and J by 2 bases, with 13 bases between the two germline ends. Germline CDR1 and CDR2: LNHDA and SQIVND (reference sequence). The CDR3 has 14 residues. CDR3 amino acids: CASRAEPRQETQYF. For the CDR3, the DNA is TGTGCCAGTAGGGCCGAGCCGCGACAAGAGACCCAGTACTTC.

V gene TRBV27 combines with J gene TRBJ1-6, with 8 bases matching TRBD1. Germline assignment: CDR1 MNHEY and CDR2 SMNVEV (reference sequence). V gave up 5 bases and J gave up 7 bases; unmatched junction bases: 7. This CDR3 region has 15 residues. In nucleotides, the CDR3 is TGTGCCAGCAGTGAATCGGACAGGGCGAATTCACCCCTCCACTTT. This translates into CASSESDRANSPLHF.

This clone was seen more than once but under ten times. The chain combines TRBV10-2 with TRBJ2-5, with TRBD1 as a possible D gene (5 bases). The J call is in doubt because the DNA end fits TRBJ2-7 better. This CDR3 is built from 15 residues. Germline V gene data show CDR1 as WSHSY and CDR2 as SAAADI. CDR3 bases: TGCGCCTCCAGGGAAAGGGAACTATCGTCCTACGAGCAGTACTTC. As protein: CASRERELSSYEQYF.

J is TRBJ2-2 and V is TRBV28; 8 nucleotides align to TRBD1. Germline loops: CDR1 MDHEN, CDR2 SYDVKM. CDR3 size: 15 residues. After removal of 10 bases from V and 9 bases from J, the junction contained 16 bases not matched to a gene. CDR3 sequence reads: CATRATGDSAWELFF. CDR3 DNA sequence: TGTGCCACACGGGCGACAGGGGATTCGGCTTGGGAGCTGTTTTTT.

This rearrangement joins TRBV28 to TRBJ2-6, with D uncertain. The CDR3 length is 19 residues. V shed 4 bases and J shed 4 bases, with 23 bases lying between them. Germline V CDR1 and CDR2: MDHEN, SYDVKM. CDR3 coding DNA: TGTGCCAGCAGTTCCCCCCGGGTAGTTTCCCTTATAGGGGCCAACGTCCTGACTTTC. Its protein product is CASSSPRVVSLIGANVLTF. The full variable domain, rest sourced from reference TRBV28 and TRBJ2-6, is DVKVTQSSRYLVKRTGEKVFLECVQDMDHENMFWYRQDPGLGLRLIYFSYDVKMKEKGDIPEGYSVSREKKERFSLILESASTNQTSMYLCASSSPRVVSLIGANVLTFGAGSRLTVL.

This clone was seen a single time. The CDR3 nucleotides are TGCAGTGCTCCAGGGATGAAGACCCAGTACTTC. Its protein is CSAPGMKTQYF. This sequence joins TRBV20-1 and TRBJ2-5, with D maybe TRBD1 (5 bases). V dropped 5 bases and J dropped 6 bases, with 10 bases sitting between them. There are 11 residues in the CDR3. Germline CDR1 and CDR2: DFQATT and SNEGSKA (reference sequence).

This sequence joins TRBV7-8 and TRBJ1-2; the D gene is possibly TRBD1 (5 bases). Per the germline V gene, CDR1 is SGHVS and CDR2 is FQNEAQ. V was trimmed by 3 bases and J by 1 base, leaving 12 bases between them. This CDR3 region has 15 residues. CDR3 DNA: TGTGCCAGCAGCTTGACAGTCGAATTTAACTATGGCTACACCTTC. This translates into CASSLTVEFNYGYTF. The variable domain in full, completed from reference TRBV7-8 and TRBJ1-2, reads GAGVSQSPRYKVAKRGQDVALRCDPISGHVSLFWYQQALGQGPEFLTYFQNEAQLDKSGLPSDRFFAERPEGSVSTLKIQRTQQEDSAVYLCASSLTVEFNYGYTFGSGTRLTVV.

This chain uses TRBV11-3 with TRBJ1-4; D is uncertain. Trimming shortened V by 2 bases and J by 8 bases, and 9 bases separated the two germline ends. CDR1 and CDR2 (germline): SGHNT, YENEEA. The CDR3 totals 13 residues. The CDR3 is CASSLSWREKLFF. The CDR3 DNA reads TGTGCCAGCAGCTTATCCTGGAGAGAAAAACTGTTTTTT.

J is TRBJ1-1 and V is TRBV28; perhaps TRBD1 as D (6 bases). The CDR3 spans 14 residues. Trimming cost V 2 bases and J 2 bases, with 9 bases left between them. Germline V gene lookup returns CDR1 MDHEN and CDR2 SYDVKM. In nucleotides, the CDR3 is TGTGCCAGCAGTTTAACAGGGATCAACACTGAAGCTTTCTTT. It specifies CASSLTGINTEAFF.

The chain uses TRBV5-1 and TRBJ2-5; D remains unclear. Trimming shortened V by 0 bases and J by 0 bases, and 6 bases separated the two germline ends. Germline CDR1 and CDR2: SGHRS and YFSETQ. The CDR3 has 14 amino acids. CDR3 coding DNA: TGCGCCAGCAGCTTGGCGGCAGACCAAGAGACCCAGTACTTC. It specifies CASSLAADQETQYF. Based on the CDR3 plus reference TRBV5-1 and TRBJ2-5, the full variable domain is KAGVTQTPRYLIKTRGQQVTLSCSPISGHRSVSWYQQTPGQGLQFLFEYFSETQRNKGNFPGRFSGRQFSNSRSEMNVSTLELGDSALYLCASSLAADQETQYFGPGTRLLVL.

V gene TRBV6-5 combines with J gene TRBJ2-7; D is perhaps TRBD2 (5 bases). The CDR3 is 16 residues long. The ends were cut back, 0 bases at V and 4 bases at J, with 16 bases in the middle. In germline, CDR1 is MNHEY, CDR2 SVGAGI. This chain's CDR3 is CASSYSRGGRPYEQYF. DNA for the CDR3: TGTGCCAGCAGTTACTCGAGAGGCGGGCGTCCTTACGAGCAGTACTTC.

This clone was seen only once. The V gene is TRBV2, the J gene TRBJ1-2; the D gene is possibly TRBD1 (6 bases). The CDR3 is made up of 13 amino acids. Trimming pared 6 bases from V and 9 bases from J, leaving 17 bases between. Germline CDR1 is SNHLY and CDR2 is FYNNEI. CDR3 residues: CASSVRQDGSYTF. CDR3 DNA sequence: TGTGCCAGCAGCGTGAGACAGGATGGCAGCTACACCTTC.

The chain is built from TRBV9 and TRBJ1-3; unclear D gene. The CDR3 spans 11 residues. Trimming stripped 7 bases from V and 6 bases from J, with 8 bases between. Germline values: CDR1 SGDLS, CDR2 YYNGEE. The CDR3: CASGTVNTIYF. CDR3 DNA sequence: TGTGCCAGCGGCACGGTAAACACCATATATTTT. The full variable domain, rest sourced from reference TRBV9 and TRBJ1-3, is DSGVTQTPKHLITATGQRVTLRCSPRSGDLSVYWYQQSLDQGLQFLIQYYNGEERAKGNILERFSAQQFPDLHSELNLSSLELGDSALYFCASGTVNTIYFGEGSWLTVV.

V and J are TRBV2 and TRBJ2-5, with 12 bases aligning to TRBD2. The CDR3 covers 17 residues. Germline V gene lookup returns CDR1 SNHLY and CDR2 FYNNEI. V trimming: 4 bases; J trimming: 2 bases; junction bases outside the gene matches: 8. The CDR3 reads CASSGLAGGPTQETQYF. CDR3 in DNA: TGTGCCAGCAGTGGTCTAGCGGGAGGGCCCACTCAAGAGACCCAGTACTTC.

The chain employs TRBV5-5 and TRBJ1-1; D gene ambiguous. The CDR3 spans 15 residues. In germline, CDR1 is SGHKS, CDR2 YYEKEE (reference sequence). The V end lost 3 bases, the J end lost 4 bases, and 16 bases lay between the germline ends. The CDR3 DNA is TGTGCCAGCAGCTCGGGTGGGAAGGGTGGCACTGAAGCTTTCTTT. The encoded protein is CASSSGGKGGTEAFF. Variable domain in full (rest from reference TRBV5-5 and TRBJ1-1): DAGVTQSPTHLIKTRGQQVTLRCSPISGHKSVSWYQQVLGQGPQFIFQYYEKEERGRGNFPDRFSARQFPNYSSELNVNALLLGDSALYLCASSSGGKGGTEAFFGQGTRLTVV.

This sequence joins TRBV7-8 and TRBJ2-7; no clear D. Germline CDR1 SGHVS, CDR2 FQNEAQ. The germline V and J ends were trimmed by 2 bases and 6 bases, with 14 bases remaining between them. CDR3 length: 14 amino acids. This CDR3 reads CASSLRNRLSEQYF. CDR3 coding DNA: TGTGCCAGCAGCTTAAGGAACAGACTCTCCGAGCAGTACTTC.

V and J are TRBV6-5 and TRBJ1-1; 7 bases align to TRBD1. CDR1 MNHEY and CDR2 SVGAGI come from the germline V gene. With V trimmed by 9 bases and J by 3 bases, 4 bases remained unmatched. CDR3 size: 12 residues. CDR3 bases: TGTGCCAGTACCACAGGGGACACTGAAGCTTTCTTT. It specifies CASTTGDTEAFF.

The V gene is TRBV4-3, the J gene TRBJ2-7; D possibly uses TRBD1 or TRBD2 (5 bases each). CDR3 length equals 14 residues. V lost 0 bases, J lost 10 bases, and 16 bases lay in between. Germline values: CDR1 LGHNA, CDR2 YSLEER. The CDR3 DNA reads TGCGCCAGCAGCCAAGATCGTGGGGGTGAAATCCAGTACTTC. Translated: CASSQDRGGEIQYF.